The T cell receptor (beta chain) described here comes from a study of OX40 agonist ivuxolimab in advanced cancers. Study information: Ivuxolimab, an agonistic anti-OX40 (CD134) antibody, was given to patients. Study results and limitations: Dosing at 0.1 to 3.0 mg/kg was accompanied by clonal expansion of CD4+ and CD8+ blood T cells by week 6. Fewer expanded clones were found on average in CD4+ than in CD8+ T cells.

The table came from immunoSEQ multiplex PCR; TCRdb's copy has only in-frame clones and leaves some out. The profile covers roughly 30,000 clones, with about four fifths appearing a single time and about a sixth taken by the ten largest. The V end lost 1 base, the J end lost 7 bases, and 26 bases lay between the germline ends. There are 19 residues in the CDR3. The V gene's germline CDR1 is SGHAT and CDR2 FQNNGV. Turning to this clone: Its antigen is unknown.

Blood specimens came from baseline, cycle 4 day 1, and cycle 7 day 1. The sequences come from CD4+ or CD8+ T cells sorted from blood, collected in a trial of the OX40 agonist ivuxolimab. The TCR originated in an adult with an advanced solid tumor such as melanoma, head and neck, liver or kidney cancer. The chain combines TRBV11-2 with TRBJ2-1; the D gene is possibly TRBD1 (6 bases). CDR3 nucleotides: TGTGCCAGCAGCTTAGCGGATGGGGGCACCACAGGGTGGAAGAATGAGCAGTTCTTC. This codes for CASSLADGGTTGWKNEQFF. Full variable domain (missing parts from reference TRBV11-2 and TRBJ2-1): EAGVAQSPRYKIIEKRQSVAFWCNPISGHATLYWYQQILGQGPKLLIQFQNNGVVDDSQLPKDRFSAERLKGVDSTLKIQPAKLEDSAVYLCASSLADGGTTGWKNEQFFGPGTRLTVL.